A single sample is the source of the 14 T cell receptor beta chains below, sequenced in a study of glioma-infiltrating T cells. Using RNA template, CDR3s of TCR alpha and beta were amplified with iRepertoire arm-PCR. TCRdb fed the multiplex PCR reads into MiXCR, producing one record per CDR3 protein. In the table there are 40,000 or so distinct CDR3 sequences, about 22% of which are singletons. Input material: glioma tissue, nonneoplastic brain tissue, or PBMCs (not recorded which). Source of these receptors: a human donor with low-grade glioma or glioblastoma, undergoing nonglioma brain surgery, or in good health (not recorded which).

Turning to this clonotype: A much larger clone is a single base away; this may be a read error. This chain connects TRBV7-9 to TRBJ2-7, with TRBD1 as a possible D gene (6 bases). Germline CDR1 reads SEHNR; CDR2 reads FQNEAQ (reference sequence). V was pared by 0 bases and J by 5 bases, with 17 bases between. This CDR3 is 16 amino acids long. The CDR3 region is CASSLAGARTYDEQYF. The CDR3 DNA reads TGTGCCAGCAGCTTAGCGGGGGCTAGGACATACGACGAGCAGTACTTC.

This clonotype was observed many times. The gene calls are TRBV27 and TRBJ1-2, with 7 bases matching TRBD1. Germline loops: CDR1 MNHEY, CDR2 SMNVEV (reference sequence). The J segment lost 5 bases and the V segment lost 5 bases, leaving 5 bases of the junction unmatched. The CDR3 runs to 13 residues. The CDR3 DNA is TGTGCCAGCAGTCCGGACAGGCATTATGGCTACACCTTC. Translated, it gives CASSPDRHYGYTF.

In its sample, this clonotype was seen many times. As DNA, the CDR3 is TGCAGTGCTACAGGGGGCGATATCACTGAAGCTTTCTTT. This encodes CSATGGDITEAFF. The V and J genes are TRBV20-1 and TRBJ1-1, with TRBD1 matching 8 bases. The germline V gene has CDR1 DFQATT and CDR2 SNEGSKA (reference sequence). Losses at the gene ends were 4 bases for V and 4 bases for J; bases not matched to a gene: 5. CDR3 length equals 13 residues.

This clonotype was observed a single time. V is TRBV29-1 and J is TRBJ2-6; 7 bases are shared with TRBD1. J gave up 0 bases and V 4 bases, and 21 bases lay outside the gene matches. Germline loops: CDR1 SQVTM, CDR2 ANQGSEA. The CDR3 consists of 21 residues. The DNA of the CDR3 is TGCAGCGTTGTGGAAAACAGGGGTCGACGCGAAACCCACTCTGGGGCCAACGTCCTGACTTTC. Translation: CSVVENRGRRETHSGANVLTF.

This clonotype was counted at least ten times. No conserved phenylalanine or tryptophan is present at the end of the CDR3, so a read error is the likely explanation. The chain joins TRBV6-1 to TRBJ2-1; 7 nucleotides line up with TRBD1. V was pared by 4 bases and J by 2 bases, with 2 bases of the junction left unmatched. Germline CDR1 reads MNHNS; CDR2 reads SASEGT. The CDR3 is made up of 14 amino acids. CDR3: CASSGDSPYNEQFL. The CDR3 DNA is TGTGCCAGCAGTGGGGACAGTCCCTACAATGAGCAGTTCCTC.

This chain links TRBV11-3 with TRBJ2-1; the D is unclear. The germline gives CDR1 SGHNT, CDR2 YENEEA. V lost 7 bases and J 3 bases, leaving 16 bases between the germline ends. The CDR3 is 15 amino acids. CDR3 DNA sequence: TGTGCCAGCACCCGTAGGGAAGTGGGCTACAATGAGCAGTTCTTC. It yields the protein CASTRREVGYNEQFF.

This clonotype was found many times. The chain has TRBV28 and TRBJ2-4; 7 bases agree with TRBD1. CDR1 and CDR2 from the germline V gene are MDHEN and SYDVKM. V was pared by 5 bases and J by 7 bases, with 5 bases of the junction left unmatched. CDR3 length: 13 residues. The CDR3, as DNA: TGTGCCAGCAGTCCCCAGACAGGGAACATTCAGTACTTC. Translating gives CASSPQTGNIQYF.

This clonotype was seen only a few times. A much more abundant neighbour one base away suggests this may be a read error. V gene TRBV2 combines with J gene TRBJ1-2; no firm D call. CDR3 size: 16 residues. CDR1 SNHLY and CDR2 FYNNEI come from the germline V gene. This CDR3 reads CVSKLNDPAPLDGYTF. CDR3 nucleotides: TGTGTCAGCAAACTTAACGATCCTGCGCCCTTGGATGGCTACACCTTC.

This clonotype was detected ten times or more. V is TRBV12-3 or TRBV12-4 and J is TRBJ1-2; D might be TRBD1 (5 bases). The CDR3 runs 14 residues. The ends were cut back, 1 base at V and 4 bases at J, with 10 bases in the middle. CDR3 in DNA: TGTGCCAGCAGTTTAGGGGGGACGCTCTATGGCTACACCTTC. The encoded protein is CASSLGGTLYGYTF.

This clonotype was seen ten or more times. The CDR3 DNA is TGTGCCAGCAGTTTCTCCAGGGGAAGGGTATCCTACGAGCAGTACTTC. Protein sequence: CASSFSRGRVSYEQYF. The chain has TRBV28 and TRBJ2-7; weak D call: TRBD1 (6 bases). This CDR3 region has 16 residues. Germline V gene lookup returns CDR1 MDHEN and CDR2 SYDVKM. V was shortened by 3 bases and J by 1 base, with 16 bases between the two germline ends.

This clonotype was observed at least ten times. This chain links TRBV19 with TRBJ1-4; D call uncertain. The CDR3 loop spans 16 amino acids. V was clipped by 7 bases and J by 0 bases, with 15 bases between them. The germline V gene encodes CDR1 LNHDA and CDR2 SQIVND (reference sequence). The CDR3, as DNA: TGTGCCAGTACCGTCAGGCCGGCCGCAACTAATGAAAAACTGTTTTTT. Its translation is CASTVRPAATNEKLFF.

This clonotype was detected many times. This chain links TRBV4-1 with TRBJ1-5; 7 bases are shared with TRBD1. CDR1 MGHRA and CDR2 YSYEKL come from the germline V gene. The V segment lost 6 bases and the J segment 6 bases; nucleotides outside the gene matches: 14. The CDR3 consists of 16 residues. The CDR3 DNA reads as TGCGCCAGCAGTCCGGACCAGGGGGGTTCGGCTCAGCCCCAGCATTTT. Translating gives CASSPDQGGSAQPQHF.

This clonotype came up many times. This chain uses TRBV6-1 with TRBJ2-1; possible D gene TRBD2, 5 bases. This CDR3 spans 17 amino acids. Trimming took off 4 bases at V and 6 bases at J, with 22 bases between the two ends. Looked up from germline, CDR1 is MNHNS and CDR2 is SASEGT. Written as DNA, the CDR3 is TGTGCCAGCAGTGCCCCAGTTGTGAGGGTAGTCTCCAATGAGCAGTTCTTC. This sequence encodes CASSAPVVRVVSNEQFF.

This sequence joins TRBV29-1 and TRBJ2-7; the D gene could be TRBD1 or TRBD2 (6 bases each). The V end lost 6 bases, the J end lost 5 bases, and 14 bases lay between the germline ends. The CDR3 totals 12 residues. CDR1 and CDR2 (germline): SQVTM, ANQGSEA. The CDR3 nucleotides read TGCAGCGTGCCGGGGGCGGGCCACGAGCAGTACTTC. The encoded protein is CSVPGAGHEQYF.